This T cell receptor beta chain comes out of a study of T-cell reconstitution after alpha-beta-depleted transplantation in children (TCRdb year 2016). With regard to the full study: The study quantitatively tracked T-cell immune reconstitution after TCRalphabeta/CD19-depleted allogeneic hematopoietic cell transplantation in children using TCR repertoire profiling.

Library generation was performed with PCR. The instrument was an Illumina HiSeq 2500. TCR libraries were prepared with molecular barcoding, using unique molecular identifiers to normalize TCRbeta repertoire quantification. In-frame beta chains were kept once TCRdb had trimmed the public reads at Q25 with fastp and called clones with MiXCR. Every entry covers one CDR3 protein and lists the most common genes and DNA from its rows. The sample contains about 510,000 distinct CDR3 sequences, approximately 10% of them found a single time. Of the sample, less than 15% is held by the ten largest clones. Taken from cysteine to phenylalanine, the CDR3 has 16 residues. Only CDR3 DNA remains: 48 bases, in frame from the first base. The germline V gene sets CDR1 to SGHDT and CDR2 to YYEEEE. Interpreted using the paper, the treatment or condition label stands for: allogeneic hematopoietic cell transplantation with graft depleted of TCRalphabeta T cells and CD19 B cells. TCRalphabeta/CD19-depleted allogeneic hematopoietic cell grafts were given to the transplant recipients, all of whom were children.

Overall results and qualifications from the work: The high TCRbeta diversity at day 60 in some patients was ascribed to recipient T cells and intrathymic progenitors that had survived conditioning. The apparently early alphabetaT-cell count recovery about two months after transplant was reportedly dependent on only several hundred rapidly expanded clones derived from non-depleted graft cells. The frequencies of hyperexpanded clones fell over the following months, and after one year, T-cell counts and TCRbeta diversity were mostly attributed to newly produced T cells.

About this clonotype itself: The specificity of this receptor is unknown. The junction shows a germline mismatch at one end, possibly a read error.

The TCR was taken from a female patient between 2 and 15 years old who had a stem cell transplant for aplastic anemia, so the T cells may come from the graft donor. The sample here was PBMCs, mostly from graft donor cells, taken 180 days after TCRalphabeta/CD19-depleted stem cell transplant. Recombination connected TRBV5-6 to TRBJ2-4, and TRBD2 aligns with 8 junction nucleotides. The CDR3 reads as follows: CANSFVAGYQTNIQYF. The DNA is as follows: TGTGCCAACAGCTTCGTAGCGGGGTACCAGACAAACATTCAGTACTTC.